Presented here are 30 T cell receptor beta chains from one specimen sequenced in a study of identical twins. TCRdb reprocessed the 5' RACE reads via MiXCR and lists one record per CDR3 protein. The repertoire has about 250,000 distinct CDR3 sequences, about 8.3% of them found once; the top ten carry approximately 3%. Separately, the same data were catalogued under a study of yellow fever vaccine responses in identical twins.

Sequenced: CD8+ T cells sorted from blood. The receptors derive from a woman aged 18-35 years in good health.

At least ten counts were recorded for this clonotype. The V and J genes are TRBV10-3 and TRBJ2-3; 8 bases are shared with TRBD1. The CDR3 contains 14 residues. Germline CDR1 ENHRY, CDR2 SYGVKD. The V gene end was trimmed by 6 bases and the J gene end by 4 bases; junction bases not matched to a gene: 6. The CDR3 bases are TGTGCCATCAGCCCGACAGGGGTCGCAGATACGCAGTATTTT. It encodes CAISPTGVADTQYF.

A few counts support this clonotype. The V call is TRBV27, the J call TRBJ2-1, with 15 bases lining up with TRBD2. The J segment lost 2 bases and the V segment lost 4 bases, leaving 6 bases of the junction unmatched. Germline assignment: CDR1 MNHEY and CDR2 SMNVEV (reference sequence). The CDR3 extends over 18 amino acids. CDR3 amino acids: CASSSGLAGGSPYNEQFF. For the CDR3, the DNA is TGTGCCAGCAGTTCTGGACTAGCGGGAGGGTCGCCCTACAATGAGCAGTTCTTC.

The rearrangement joins TRBV7-6 to TRBJ2-3; possible D gene TRBD2, 6 bases. This CDR3 region has 16 residues. V lost 2 bases and J lost 2, with 14 bases in between. Germline CDR1 SGHVS, CDR2 FNYEAQ. The CDR3 nucleotides are TGTGCCAGCAGCTTATATCCGCGGGGAGTCACAGATACGCAGTATTTT. This sequence encodes CASSLYPRGVTDTQYF.

This clonotype was recorded a few times. This chain joins TRBV20-1 and TRBJ2-7; the D is unclear. The CDR3 spans 14 residues. The germline CDR1 and CDR2 sequences are DFQATT and SNEGSKA (reference sequence). Trimming pared 0 bases from V and 2 bases from J, leaving 11 bases between. The CDR3 reads CSARDVWGTYEQYF. CDR3 sequence (DNA): TGCAGTGCTAGAGATGTGTGGGGTACCTACGAGCAGTACTTC.

This clonotype was seen repeatedly, ten times or more. The chain's CDR3 is CASSQEEFYEQFF. Written as DNA, the CDR3 is TGTGCCAGCAGCCAGGAGGAGTTTTATGAGCAGTTCTTC. V is TRBV7-9 and J is TRBJ2-1, with D possibly matching TRBD2 (5 bases). V lost 5 bases and J 8 bases, leaving 13 bases between the germline ends. Per germline, CDR1 SEHNR and CDR2 FQNEAQ (reference sequence). The CDR3 is 13 residues long.

This clonotype appeared a few times. This rearrangement joins TRBV5-5 to TRBJ2-7, with TRBD1 identical over 7 bases. Trimming took 5 bases from V and 2 from J; bases not matched to a gene: 4. Germline V lookup: CDR1 SGHKS, CDR2 YYEKEE (reference sequence). The CDR3 totals 13 residues. CDR3 in amino acids: CASRTGLPYEQYF. In DNA, the CDR3 is TGTGCCAGCAGGACAGGGCTCCCCTACGAGCAGTACTTC.

The chain has TRBV6-1 and TRBJ1-2, with 7 bases matching TRBD1. The CDR3 consists of 13 residues. CDR1 is MNHNS and CDR2 is SASEGT in the germline V gene. V lost 5 bases and J lost 8; bases outside the gene matches: 8. DNA for the CDR3: TGTGCCAGCAGTCAATACAGGGGAGGAGGCTACACCTTC. Translation: CASSQYRGGGYTF.

The chain employs TRBV5-1 and TRBJ2-3; D is possibly TRBD2 (5 bases). The germline V and J ends were trimmed by 0 bases and 0 bases, with 11 bases remaining between them. Looked up from germline, CDR1 is SGHRS and CDR2 is YFSETQ. This CDR3 has 16 amino acids. CDR3 bases: TGCGCCAGCAGCTTGGAGGCAGCGGAAAGCACAGATACGCAGTATTTT. This codes for CASSLEAAESTDTQYF. Combining the CDR3 with reference TRBV5-1 and TRBJ2-3 gives the whole variable domain KAGVTQTPRYLIKTRGQQVTLSCSPISGHRSVSWYQQTPGQGLQFLFEYFSETQRNKGNFPGRFSGRQFSNSRSEMNVSTLELGDSALYLCASSLEAAESTDTQYFGPGTRLTVL.

This clonotype was recorded many times. V usage is TRBV9 and J usage is TRBJ2-3; 8 positions agree with TRBD2. The CDR3 extends over 14 amino acids. With 0 bases clipped from V and 4 bases from J, the junction kept 1 base outside the gene matches. Germline-derived CDR1 and CDR2 are SGDLS and YYNGEE. The CDR3 protein is CASSVAGGPDTQYF. CDR3 in DNA: TGTGCCAGCAGCGTAGCGGGAGGGCCAGATACGCAGTATTTT. Full variable domain (outside the CDR3, taken from reference TRBV9 and TRBJ2-3): DSGVTQTPKHLITATGQRVTLRCSPRSGDLSVYWYQQSLDQGLQFLIQYYNGEERAKGNILERFSAQQFPDLHSELNLSSLELGDSALYFCASSVAGGPDTQYFGPGTRLTVL.

The sample holds a few counts of this clonotype. CDR3 amino acids: CASVAGYGTDTQYF. The CDR3 coding sequence is TGTGCCAGCGTAGCAGGGTATGGGACAGATACGCAGTATTTT. The chain joins TRBV7-9 to TRBJ2-3, with D tentatively TRBD1 (5 bases). V was trimmed by 8 bases and J by 3 bases, leaving 15 bases between them. The CDR3 sequence is 14 residues long. Germline V gives CDR1 SEHNR, CDR2 FQNEAQ (reference sequence).

This chain joins TRBV9 and TRBJ2-1; 7 bases align to TRBD2. The CDR3 sequence is 15 residues long. Germline lookup yields CDR1 SGDLS and CDR2 YYNGEE. V was pared by 1 base and J by 2 bases, with 3 bases of the junction left unmatched. CDR3 DNA sequence: TGTGCCAGCAGCGTATTTGCGGGAGCCTACAATGAGCAGTTCTTC. It translates to CASSVFAGAYNEQFF.

This clonotype appeared a few times. J is TRBJ2-3 and V is TRBV6-1; D tentatively reads TRBD1 or TRBD2 (5 bases each). The CDR3 contains 19 residues. CDR1 is MNHNS and CDR2 is SASEGT in the germline V gene. V was clipped by 6 bases and J by 3 bases, with 28 bases between them. CDR3 protein: CASSTPGPRPDSTTDTQYF. CDR3 nucleotide sequence: TGTGCCAGCAGCACCCCGGGACCAAGACCAGATAGCACGACAGATACGCAGTATTTT.

In this sample, this clonotype turned up a few times. V and J are TRBV25-1 and TRBJ2-3, with unresolved D. This CDR3 region has 14 residues. V was trimmed by 2 bases and J by 2 bases, leaving 8 bases between them. CDR1 is MGHDK and CDR2 is SYGVNS in the germline V gene. CDR3 nucleotides: TGTGCCAGCAGTGAAATGGACGCCACAGATACGCAGTATTTT. It specifies CASSEMDATDTQYF. Together with reference TRBV25-1 and TRBJ2-3, the CDR3 gives the full variable domain: EADIYQTPRYLVIGTGKKITLECSQTMGHDKMYWYQQDPGMELHLIHYSYGVNSTEKGDLSSESTVSRIRTEHFPLTLESARPSHTSQYLCASSEMDATDTQYFGPGTRLTVL.

This clonotype was seen ten or more times. The chain recombines TRBV6-4 with TRBJ2-7; no firm D call. The germline V gene has CDR1 MRHNA and CDR2 SNTAGT. The CDR3 loop spans 14 amino acids. The V end was cut by 3 bases, the J end by 2 bases, with 11 bases between. CDR3 bases: TGTGCCAGCAGTGAGTGGGCAGGTCCCTACGAGCAGTACTTC. Its protein is CASSEWAGPYEQYF.

The chain combines TRBV6-5 with TRBJ2-7, with a weak D call TRBD2 (5 bases). V was shortened by 0 bases and J by 0 bases, with 12 bases between the two germline ends. From germline, CDR1 is MNHEY and CDR2 SVGAGI. CDR3 length: 16 residues. CDR3 sequence (DNA): TGTGCCAGCAGTTACTCAGCGGACGGAGGCTCCTACGAGCAGTACTTC. Protein sequence: CASSYSADGGSYEQYF.

This clonotype was found a few times. This rearrangement joins TRBV27 to TRBJ2-1, with TRBD2 identical over 8 bases. V shed 7 bases, J shed 2 bases, and the junction held 4 bases outside the gene matches. The CDR3 length is 14 residues. Germline V gene data show CDR1 as MNHEY and CDR2 as SMNVEV (reference sequence). Written as DNA, the CDR3 is TGTGCCAGCACCCGGGGGGGTGCCTACAATGAGCAGTTCTTC. Protein sequence: CASTRGGAYNEQFF.

This clonotype has just a few counts. J is TRBJ2-7 and V is TRBV2; D possibly matches TRBD1 or TRBD2 (5 bases each). CDR3 length: 14 residues. Germline loops: CDR1 SNHLY, CDR2 FYNNEI. Trimming stripped 6 bases from V and 7 bases from J, with 19 bases between. The chain's CDR3 is CASRPGPTTGEQYF. The CDR3 nucleotides are TGTGCCAGCAGACCGGGACCAACGACGGGTGAGCAGTACTTC.

This clonotype has ten or more counts. The CDR3 DNA follows: TGTGCCACCTCTGCGTGGGGCACAGATACGCAGTATTTT. Its protein is CATSAWGTDTQYF. The chain couples TRBV9 to TRBJ2-3; D is undetermined. V lost 9 bases, J lost 1 base, and 12 bases lay in between. The germline V gene has CDR1 SGDLS and CDR2 YYNGEE. CDR3 length: 13 amino acids.

This clonotype has only a few counts. In nucleotides, the CDR3 is TGCGCCAGCAGCCAAGCGGCTAGCGGGAGCACAGATACGCAGTATTTT. Its translation: CASSQAASGSTDTQYF. The chain couples TRBV4-1 to TRBJ2-3; 8 nucleotides line up with TRBD2. The CDR3 covers 16 residues. V trimming: 1 base; J trimming: 0 bases; junction bases outside the gene matches: 3. Germline-derived CDR1 and CDR2 are MGHRA and YSYEKL.

The CDR3 region is CATSEGSSYEQYF. Written as DNA, the CDR3 is TGTGCCACCAGTGAGGGAAGCTCCTACGAGCAGTACTTC. The chain carries TRBV24-1 and TRBJ2-7, with D hard to call. Trimming cost V 4 bases and J 0 bases, with 6 bases left between them. The CDR3 runs 13 residues. Germline CDR1 reads KGHDR; CDR2 reads SFDVKD.

This clonotype was seen ten or more times. CDR3 protein: CASSFLTEHTDTQYF. CDR3 bases: TGTGCCAGCAGTTTTTTGACAGAGCACACAGATACGCAGTATTTT. The rearrangement links TRBV12-3 or TRBV12-4 to TRBJ2-3; possibly TRBD1 for D (5 bases). This CDR3 contains 15 residues. Trimming took off 3 bases at V and 2 bases at J, with 12 bases between the two ends.

Only a few counts were recorded for this clonotype. The rearrangement uses TRBV7-2 and TRBJ2-7; D is ambiguous. Germline CDR1 reads SGHTA; CDR2 reads FQGNSA. The CDR3 covers 11 residues. Trimming stripped 4 bases from V and 5 bases from J, with 6 bases between. CDR3 nucleotide sequence: TGTGCCAGCAGCTGGGCAGACGAGCAGTACTTC. Encoded protein: CASSWADEQYF.

This clonotype was detected ten times or more. The chain joins TRBV7-9 to TRBJ2-1, with 10 nucleotides matching TRBD2. CDR3 size: 17 residues. Trimming took 5 bases from V and 2 from J; bases not matched to a gene: 9. Looked up from germline, CDR1 is SEHNR and CDR2 is FQNEAQ (reference sequence). CDR3 in DNA: TGTGCCAGCAGCCCAAGAGGGACTAGCGATGCCTACAATGAGCAGTTCTTC. The encoded protein is CASSPRGTSDAYNEQFF.

This clonotype appeared a few times. J is TRBJ2-7 and V is TRBV5-4, with TRBD1 as a possible D gene (5 bases). V lost 2 bases, J lost 6 bases, and 12 bases lay in between. Germline V gene data show CDR1 as SGHNT and CDR2 as YYREEE (reference sequence). This CDR3 comprises 13 residues. The CDR3 is CASSFVTEAEQYF. The CDR3 DNA sequence: TGTGCCAGCAGCTTTGTGACAGAAGCCGAGCAGTACTTC.

This clonotype was detected only a few times. This chain uses TRBV28 with TRBJ2-1; D remains ambiguous. Per the germline V gene, CDR1 is MDHEN and CDR2 is SYDVKM. This CDR3 is built from 15 residues. Trimming pared 3 bases from V and 2 bases from J, leaving 11 bases between. The CDR3 protein is CASSLRPATYNEQFF. DNA for the CDR3: TGTGCCAGCAGTTTGCGACCCGCTACCTACAATGAGCAGTTCTTC.

This clonotype was observed a handful of times. V is TRBV6-8 and J is TRBJ2-7; the D gene is possibly TRBD2 (5 bases). The CDR3 extends over 12 amino acids. CDR1 and CDR2 from the germline V gene are MNHGY and SAAAGT. Trimming stripped 0 bases from V and 7 bases from J, with 7 bases between. DNA of the CDR3: TGTGCCAGCAGTTACTCCCGGAGGGAGCAGTACTTC. This sequence encodes CASSYSRREQYF.

CDR3 DNA sequence: TGTGCCAGCAGTTACGACTACGGCTCCTACGAGCAGTACTTC. This encodes CASSYDYGSYEQYF. The rearrangement links TRBV6-5 to TRBJ2-7, with a possible D match to TRBD2 (5 bases). The length of the CDR3 is 14 residues. The V end was cut by 2 bases, the J end by 0 bases, with 8 bases between. From germline, CDR1 is MNHEY and CDR2 SVGAGI.

This clonotype was seen many times. This chain links TRBV2 with TRBJ2-5; TRBD2 matches at 10 bases. The trim removed 4 bases at V and 3 bases at J, leaving 8 bases unmatched. The germline V gene encodes CDR1 SNHLY and CDR2 FYNNEI. This CDR3 region has 16 residues. CDR3 coding DNA: TGTGCCAGCAGTGGTGCCCCAGCGGGAGGGAAAGAGACCCAGTACTTC. Residues: CASSGAPAGGKETQYF.

This chain links TRBV20-1 with TRBJ2-1; 9 positions agree with TRBD2. The CDR3 totals 16 residues. With V trimmed by 2 bases and J by 4 bases, 9 bases remained unmatched. The germline gives CDR1 DFQATT, CDR2 SNEGSKA (reference sequence). CDR3 sequence: CSARTTGTSHYNEQFF. Written as DNA, the CDR3 is TGCAGTGCTAGAACAACCGGGACTAGCCATTACAATGAGCAGTTCTTC.

V usage is TRBV9 and J usage is TRBJ2-7; possibly TRBD1 or TRBD2 for D (5 bases each). Trimming cost V 0 bases and J 2 bases, with 12 bases left between them. CDR3 length equals 15 residues. Germline CDR1 is SGDLS and CDR2 is YYNGEE. The DNA for the CDR3 is TGTGCCAGCAGCGTAGCAAGGGACGCCACCTACGAGCAGTACTTC. It encodes CASSVARDATYEQYF.